This T cell receptor beta chain came from a study of shared clonotypes between healthy human individuals. Trimming left V 4 bases short and J 4 bases short, with 16 bases between. CDR3 length equals 14 residues. Germline CDR1 is SQVTM and CDR2 is ANQGSEA. This clone was counted a single time. This table comes from immunoSEQ multiplex PCR, and its TCRdb copy is limited to in-frame clones, with some not included. The table lists over a million clones, roughly 97% of them singletons, with 0.95% to 1.5% in the top ten. V is TRBV29-1 and J is TRBJ1-1; possibly TRBD1 for D (6 bases). The sample consisted of naive CD4+ T cells sorted from blood. The subset denotes: CD45RA+ positively selected. This TCR derives from a young man in good health. The CDR3 is CSVVGDNWGTEAFF. The DNA for the CDR3 is TGCAGCGTTGTAGGGGACAATTGGGGCACTGAAGCTTTCTTT.